This is a list of T cell receptor beta chains from one sample in a study of T cell changes during pregnancy in multiple sclerosis. Measured with immunoSEQ multiplex PCR; TCRdb has only the in-frame clones, and not every one. In the table there are some 100,000 clones, approximately 91% of which are singletons. The sample was peripheral blood, taken in the second trimester of pregnancy. These receptors all stem from a female donor with multiple sclerosis, enrolled in a pregnancy study. The CDR3 runs from the conserved cysteine through the conserved F or W. A D gene is named only where the DNA matches it firmly. Size is omitted from some rows. Given values are once, few, many or a class for expanded clones.

V gene	clone size	J gene	D gene	CDR3 protein	CDR3 DNA
TRBV6-1	.	TRBJ1-4	TRBD1	CASSEATGVDTLCFF	TGTGCCAGCAGTGAAGCGACAGGGGTCGATACTTTATGTTTTTTT
TRBV28	.	TRBJ2-5	TRBD1	CASSLGQGLEETQYF	TGTGCCAGCAGTTTAGGACAGGGACTCGAAGAGACCCAGTACTTC
TRBV5-1	once	TRBJ2-1	.	CASSPRLPEDYNEQFF	TGCGCCAGCAGCCCTCGACTACCAGAGGACTACAATGAGCAGTTCTTC
TRBV27	.	TRBJ2-2	TRBD2	CASSPRLAGVGTGELFF	TGTGCCAGCAGTCCCCGACTAGCGGGAGTCGGTACCGGGGAGCTGTTTTTT
TRBV2	few	TRBJ1-1	.	CASSERGRGTEAFF	TGTGCCAGCAGTGAAAGGGGAAGGGGCACTGAAGCTTTCTTT
TRBV28	.	TRBJ1-1	.	CASSIQPTEAFF	TGTGCCAGCAGTATACAGCCCACTGAAGCTTTCTTT
TRBV14	.	TRBJ1-4	.	CASSQEGVRRDEKLFF	TGTGCCAGCAGCCAAGAGGGAGTGCGTCGAGATGAAAAACTGTTTTTT
TRBV28	.	TRBJ2-6	TRBD1	CASSSARGRGGANVLTF	TGTGCCAGCAGTTCCGCCAGGGGGCGCGGTGGGGCCAACGTCCTGACTTTC
TRBV30	.	TRBJ2-1	TRBD2	CAWSVQTSGYNEQFF	TGTGCCTGGAGTGTACAAACTAGCGGCTACAATGAGCAGTTCTTC
TRBV15	.	TRBJ2-5	TRBD2	CATSNGLAGVETQYF	TGTGCCACCAGCAATGGACTAGCGGGAGTGGAGACCCAGTACTTC
TRBV7-9	once	TRBJ1-4	.	CASSSPRSTATATNEKLFF	TGTGCCAGCAGCTCCCCCCGGTCGACAGCCACGGCAACTAATGAAAAACTGTTTTTT
TRBV19	.	TRBJ2-5	.	CASRLNSDRRQETQYF	TGTGCCAGTAGACTCAACTCGGACAGAAGACAAGAGACCCAGTACTTC
TRBV5-1	.	TRBJ2-5	TRBD2	CASSLDGGGDETQYF	TGCGCCAGCAGCTTGGATGGGGGAGGGGACGAGACCCAGTACTTC
TRBV2	.	TRBJ1-1	.	CASRNREGKNTEAFF	TGTGCCAGCAGAAACAGGGAGGGGAAAAACACTGAAGCTTTCTTT
TRBV19	.	TRBJ1-3	.	CASSYSSSGNTIYF	TGTGCCAGTAGCTACAGCTCCTCTGGAAACACCATATATTTT